This T cell receptor beta chain was identified in a study of siplizumab effects on memory and regulatory T cells. Overall study findings and caveats: Naive T cells were seen as more diverse than memory cells and as major alloresponse contributors.

The length of the CDR3 is 17 residues. Germline trimming cut 0 bases from V and 7 bases from J; bases unmatched to any gene: 10. Germline CDR1 and CDR2: SGHNT and YYREEE (reference sequence). Profiled with immunoSEQ multiplex PCR; TCRdb holds only in-frame clones, not every one. Of approximately 110,000 clones in the sample, just over 90% were seen once. Concerning this clone itself: Its target is not known.

The sample was Tregs sorted from blood. The V gene is TRBV5-4, the J gene TRBJ2-1, with 10 bases that match TRBD2. This clonotype was obtained from a human donor in good health. CDR3 bases: TGTGCCAGCAGCTTGGAGCTAGCGGGAGAAAGAGAAAATGAGCAGTTCTTC. Residues: CASSLELAGERENEQFF.